The present entry profiles one T cell receptor (beta chain) with its context. Germline V CDR1 and CDR2: MNHNS, SASEGT. V gave up 2 bases and J gave up 1 base, with 8 bases separating them. The CDR3 loop spans 15 amino acids. These data belong to a study of T cell changes during pregnancy in multiple sclerosis. Sequenced by immunoSEQ multiplex PCR; TCRdb stores in-frame clones only, minus some. The table has about 92,000 clones, 92% seen once. The receptor was isolated from a female donor with multiple sclerosis, enrolled in a pregnancy study. The starting material was peripheral blood, obtained in the first trimester of pregnancy. This rearrangement joins TRBV6-1 to TRBJ2-2; a possible D gene is TRBD2 (6 bases). In DNA, the CDR3 is TGTGCCAGCAGTGAACCGGGAGAGAACACCGGGGAGCTGTTTTTT. Translated: CASSEPGENTGELFF.